This is a list of T cell receptor beta chains from one sample in a study of PD-1 blockade in classical Hodgkin lymphoma. TCRdb keeps only in-frame clones here, not all; method: immunoSEQ multiplex PCR. The table has about 10,000 clones, approximately 77% seen once. The sequenced sample was peripheral blood mononuclear cells (PBMCs), obtained at baseline. These receptors all come from a human donor with classical Hodgkin lymphoma. Both conserved end residues are part of each CDR3. The D gene is left open where the match is weak. Some rows mark clone size as missing; the rest say once, few, many or name a class of expanded clone.

v_call	d_call	j_call	clone_size	cdr3_nt	cdr3_aa
TRBV7-2	.	TRBJ2-1	.	TGTGCCAGCAGCTTTACTATAGGCTCCTACAATGAGCAGTTCTTC	CASSFTIGSYNEQFF
TRBV19	.	TRBJ1-6	.	TGTGCCAGTAGTATAGATTCGGGACTGCCAAATTCACCCCTCCACTTT	CASSIDSGLPNSPLHF
TRBV28	.	TRBJ2-3	.	TGTGCCAGCAGTTTATTACGGGACGGGGGAACAGATACGCAGTATTTT	CASSLLRDGGTDTQYF
TRBV30	.	TRBJ1-6	few	TGTGCCTGTAGCCGAGGAAGTTCACCCCTCCACTTT	CACSRGSSPLHF
TRBV27	TRBD1	TRBJ1-1	few	TGTGCCAGCAGTTTAACCGGGACAGGGGGGACTGAAGCTTTCTTT	CASSLTGTGGTEAFF
TRBV6-5	.	TRBJ1-2	.	TGTGCCACCGTAGTATCAAACTATGGCTACACCTTC	CATVVSNYGYTF
TRBV7-2	.	TRBJ1-6	once	TGTGCCAGCAGCTTACGCTATTCACCCCTTCACTTT	CASSLRYSPLHF
TRBV5-5	.	TRBJ1-4	.	TGTGCCAGCAGCAGCGCCGGGACGGGGGGCGAAAAACTGTTTTTT	CASSSAGTGGEKLFF
TRBV9	TRBD1	TRBJ1-2	.	TGTGCCAGCAGTGGGACAGGGGGCTCCCTAAATGGCTACACCTTC	CASSGTGGSLNGYTF
TRBV9	.	TRBJ1-4	.	TGTGCCAGCAGCGTAGACGGGATCAGTGATGAAAAACTGTTTTTT	CASSVDGISDEKLFF
TRBV15	.	TRBJ2-1	.	TGTGCCACCAGCAGAAGGGGGGCCTATGAGCAGTTCTTC	CATSRRGAYEQFF
TRBV4-1	TRBD1	TRBJ1-4	.	TGCGCCAGCAGCCCCAAGGCATCAGGGACAGGGGGTGAAAAACTGTTTTTT	CASSPKASGTGGEKLFF
TRBV5-4	.	TRBJ2-4	.	TGTGCCAGCAGCTTGGACAGGGGAGGGCTAGGCATTCAGTACTTC	CASSLDRGGLGIQYF
TRBV6-1	.	TRBJ1-2	.	TGTGCCAGCAGTGACAGGTTAGACTTTTCCAACTATGGCTACACCTTC	CASSDRLDFSNYGYTF
TRBV5-5	TRBD2	TRBJ2-6	.	TGTGCCAGCAGCTTTAGCGGGGGGGCTCCGGCCAACGTCCTGACTTTC	CASSFSGGAPANVLTF
TRBV4-1	TRBD1	TRBJ1-3	.	TGCGCCAGCAGCGAACGACAGGGGGCCAACTCTGGAAACACCATATATTTT	CASSERQGANSGNTIYF
TRBV7-8	.	TRBJ1-4	.	TGTGCCAGCGGGTGGGCTAATGAAAAACTGTTTTTT	CASGWANEKLFF
TRBV11-3	.	TRBJ1-3	.	TGTGCCAGCAGCCCGTACAGGGTTGGAAACACCATATATTTT	CASSPYRVGNTIYF
TRBV5-4	.	TRBJ1-1	.	TGTGCCAGCAGCTTGAACCACAGCCCCGGGGCTGAAGCTTTCTTT	CASSLNHSPGAEAFF
TRBV2	.	TRBJ2-6	.	TGTGCCAGCAGTGGAATAATTGGGGCCAACGTCCTGACTTTC	CASSGIIGANVLTF
TRBV29-1	.	TRBJ2-5	.	TGCAGCGCCCGAGTGGTAAAGGCGTTGGAGACCCAGTACTTC	CSARVVKALETQYF
TRBV18	TRBD1	TRBJ1-1	.	TGTGCCAGCTCACCCCGGACAGGGGCGTACACTGAAGCTTTCTTT	CASSPRTGAYTEAFF
TRBV28	.	TRBJ2-3	once	TGTGCCAGCCAGGAGTTAGATACGCAGTATTTT	CASQELDTQYF
TRBV5-1	TRBD1	TRBJ1-1	.	TGCGCCAGCAGGCAGACAGGGGGCCAGACTGAAGCTTTCTTT	CASRQTGGQTEAFF
TRBV5-1	.	TRBJ1-1	.	TGCGCCAGCAGCTTGGGAACTCCCTCGAACACTGAAGCTTTCTTT	CASSLGTPSNTEAFF
TRBV7-8	.	TRBJ2-3	few	TGTGCCAGCAGTTCCACCCAGGGCTATAGCACAGATACGCAGTATTTT	CASSSTQGYSTDTQYF
TRBV25-1	.	TRBJ2-4	.	TGTGCCAGCAGTGGACAGTGGGACGGCAAAAACATTCAGTACTTC	CASSGQWDGKNIQYF
TRBV6-6	.	TRBJ1-4	.	TGTGCCAGCAGTTACTCTCGAGGGGTGGAAAAACTGTTTTTT	CASSYSRGVEKLFF
TRBV7-9	.	TRBJ2-3	.	TGTGCCAGCAGCTCCTCAGGGTACGGGACAGATACGCAGTATTTT	CASSSSGYGTDTQYF
TRBV2	TRBD1	TRBJ2-4	.	TGTGCCAGCAGGCAGATACGGACAGGGGAAAACATTCAGTACTTC	CASRQIRTGENIQYF
TRBV29-1	.	TRBJ1-2	.	TGCAGCGCCAGACTCAATGGTCTCAACTATGGCTACACCTTC	CSARLNGLNYGYTF
TRBV15	.	TRBJ1-1	.	TGTGCCACCAGCAGAAATATACTGACGGTTATTGAAGCTTTCTTT	CATSRNILTVIEAFF
TRBV5-1	.	TRBJ1-5	.	TGCGCCAGCAGCTTTAGTGTGGATCAGCCCCAGCATTTT	CASSFSVDQPQHF
TRBV7-1	.	TRBJ1-4	.	TGTGCCAGCAGCTTAGACAGCATGGGAAAACTGTTTTTT	CASSLDSMGKLFF
TRBV18	.	TRBJ1-2	.	TGTGCCAGCTCACGAGGGATCAGTGACAGAGGAGGCTACACCTTC	CASSRGISDRGGYTF
TRBV4-1	.	TRBJ1-2	few	TGCGCCAGCAGCCATCCCGGGACACCTTACGGGAACTATGGCTACACCTTC	CASSHPGTPYGNYGYTF
TRBV5-1	TRBD2	TRBJ2-2	.	TGCGCCAGCAGCCCTGGGACTAGCGCCGGGGAGCTGTTTTTT	CASSPGTSAGELFF
TRBV5-6	TRBD2	TRBJ2-3	few	TGTGCCAGCACCCGGCGGGGGGCCCTAAGCACAGATACGCAGTATTTT	CASTRRGALSTDTQYF
TRBV27	.	TRBJ2-1	.	TGTGCCAGCAGTTTAAGGTGGGGGGGCTATTGGAATGAGCAGTTCTTC	CASSLRWGGYWNEQFF
TRBV5-1	TRBD1	TRBJ2-6	.	TGCGCCAGCAGACAGGGGTGGGGCTCTGGGGCCAACGTCCTGACTTTC	CASRQGWGSGANVLTF